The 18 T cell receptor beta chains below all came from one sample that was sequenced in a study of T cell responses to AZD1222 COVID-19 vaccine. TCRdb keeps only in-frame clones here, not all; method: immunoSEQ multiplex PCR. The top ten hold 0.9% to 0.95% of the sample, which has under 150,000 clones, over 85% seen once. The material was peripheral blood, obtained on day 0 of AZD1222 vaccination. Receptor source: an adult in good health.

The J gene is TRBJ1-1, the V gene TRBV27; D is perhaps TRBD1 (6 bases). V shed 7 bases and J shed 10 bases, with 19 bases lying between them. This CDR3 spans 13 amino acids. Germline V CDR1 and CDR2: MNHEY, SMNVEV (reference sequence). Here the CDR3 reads CASMSLGGRAAFF. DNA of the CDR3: TGTGCCAGCATGAGTTTGGGGGGGCGAGCAGCTTTCTTT.

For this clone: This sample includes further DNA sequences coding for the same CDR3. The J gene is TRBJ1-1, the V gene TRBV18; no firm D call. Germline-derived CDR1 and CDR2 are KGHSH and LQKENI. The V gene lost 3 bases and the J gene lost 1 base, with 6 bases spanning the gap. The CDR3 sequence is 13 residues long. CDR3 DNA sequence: TGTGCCAGCTCACCCCCAGGGAACACTGAAGCTTTCTTT. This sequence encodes CASSPPGNTEAFF.

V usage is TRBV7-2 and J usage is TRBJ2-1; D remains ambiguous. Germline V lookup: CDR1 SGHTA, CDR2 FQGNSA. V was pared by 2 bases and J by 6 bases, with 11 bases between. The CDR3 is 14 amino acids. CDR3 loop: CASSLIGSINEQFF. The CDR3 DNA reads TGTGCCAGCAGCTTAATCGGTAGTATCAATGAGCAGTTCTTC.

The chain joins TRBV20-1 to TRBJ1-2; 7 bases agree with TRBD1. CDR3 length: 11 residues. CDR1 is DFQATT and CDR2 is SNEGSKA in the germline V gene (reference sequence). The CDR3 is CGDRTNYGYTF. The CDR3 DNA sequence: TGCGGGGACAGAACTAACTATGGCTACACCTTC.

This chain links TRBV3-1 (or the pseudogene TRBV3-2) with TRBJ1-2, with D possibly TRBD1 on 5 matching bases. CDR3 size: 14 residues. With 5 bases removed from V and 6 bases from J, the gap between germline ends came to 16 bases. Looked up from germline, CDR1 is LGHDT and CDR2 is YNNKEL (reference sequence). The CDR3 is CASSGGRGRHGYTF. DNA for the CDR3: TGTGCCAGCAGCGGAGGTAGGGGTCGGCATGGCTACACCTTC.

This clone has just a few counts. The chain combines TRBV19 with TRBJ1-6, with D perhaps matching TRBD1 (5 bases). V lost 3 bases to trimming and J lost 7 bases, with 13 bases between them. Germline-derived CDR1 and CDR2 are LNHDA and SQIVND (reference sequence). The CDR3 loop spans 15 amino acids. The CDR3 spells CASSMRGRMNSPLHF. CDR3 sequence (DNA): TGTGCCAGTAGTATGAGGGGTAGAATGAATTCACCCCTCCACTTT.

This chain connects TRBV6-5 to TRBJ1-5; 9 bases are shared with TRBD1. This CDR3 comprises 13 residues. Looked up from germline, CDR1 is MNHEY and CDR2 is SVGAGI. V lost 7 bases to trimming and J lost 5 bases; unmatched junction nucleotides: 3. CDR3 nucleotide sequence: TGTGCCAGCACCTGGGACAGGGATCAGCCCCAGCATTTT. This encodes CASTWDRDQPQHF.

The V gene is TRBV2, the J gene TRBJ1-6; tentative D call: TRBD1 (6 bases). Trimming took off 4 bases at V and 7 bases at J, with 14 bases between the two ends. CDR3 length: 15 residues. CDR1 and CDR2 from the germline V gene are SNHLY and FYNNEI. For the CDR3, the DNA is TGTGCCAGCAGTGCAAACAGGGTTTCCAATTCACCCCTCCACTTT. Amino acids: CASSANRVSNSPLHF.

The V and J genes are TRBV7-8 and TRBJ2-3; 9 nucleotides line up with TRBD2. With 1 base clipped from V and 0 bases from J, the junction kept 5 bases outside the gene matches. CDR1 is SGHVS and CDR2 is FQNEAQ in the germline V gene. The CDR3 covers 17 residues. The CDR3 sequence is CASSLVGLAGSTDTQYF. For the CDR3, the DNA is TGTGCCAGCAGCTTAGTGGGCCTAGCGGGGAGCACAGATACGCAGTATTTT. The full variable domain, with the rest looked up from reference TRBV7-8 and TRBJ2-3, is GAGVSQSPRYKVAKRGQDVALRCDPISGHVSLFWYQQALGQGPEFLTYFQNEAQLDKSGLPSDRFFAERPEGSVSTLKIQRTQQEDSAVYLCASSLVGLAGSTDTQYFGPGTRLTVL.

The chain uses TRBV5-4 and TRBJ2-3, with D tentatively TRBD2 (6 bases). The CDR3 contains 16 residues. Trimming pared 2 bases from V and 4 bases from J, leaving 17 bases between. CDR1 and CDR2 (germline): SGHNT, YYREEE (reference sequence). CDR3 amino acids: CASSFTRGSLPDTQYF. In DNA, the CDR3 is TGTGCCAGCAGCTTTACCCGGGGGTCCCTTCCAGATACGCAGTATTTT.

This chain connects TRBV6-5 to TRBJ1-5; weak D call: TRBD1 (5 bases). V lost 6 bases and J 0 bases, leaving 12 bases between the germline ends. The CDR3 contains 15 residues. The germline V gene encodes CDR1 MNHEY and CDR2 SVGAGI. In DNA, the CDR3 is TGTGCCAGCAGCCCCCGACAGTCTAGCAATCAGCCCCAGCATTTT. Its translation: CASSPRQSSNQPQHF.

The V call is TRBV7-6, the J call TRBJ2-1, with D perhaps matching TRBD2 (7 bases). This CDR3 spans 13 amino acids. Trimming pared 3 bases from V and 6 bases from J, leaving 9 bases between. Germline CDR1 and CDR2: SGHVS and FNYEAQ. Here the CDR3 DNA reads TGTGCCAGCAGCTTTAGGGGGGGCAATGAGCAGTTCTTC. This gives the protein CASSFRGGNEQFF.

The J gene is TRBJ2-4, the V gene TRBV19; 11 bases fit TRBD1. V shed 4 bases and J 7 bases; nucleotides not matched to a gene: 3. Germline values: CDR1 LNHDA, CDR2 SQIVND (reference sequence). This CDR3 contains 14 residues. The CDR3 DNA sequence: TGTGCCAGTAGTACGGACAGGGGGCTTAACATTCAGTACTTC. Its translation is CASSTDRGLNIQYF.

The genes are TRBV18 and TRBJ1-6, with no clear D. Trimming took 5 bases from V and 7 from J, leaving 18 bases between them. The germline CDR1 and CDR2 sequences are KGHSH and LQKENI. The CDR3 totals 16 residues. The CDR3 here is CASSARVGRENSPLHF. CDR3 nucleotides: TGTGCCAGCTCAGCAAGGGTGGGTCGTGAAAATTCACCCCTCCACTTT.

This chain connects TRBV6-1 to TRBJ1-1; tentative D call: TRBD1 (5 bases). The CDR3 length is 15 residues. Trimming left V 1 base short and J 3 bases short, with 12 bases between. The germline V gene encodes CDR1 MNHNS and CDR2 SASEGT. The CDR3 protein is CASSEGGGIDTEAFF. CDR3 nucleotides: TGTGCCAGCAGTGAAGGGGGGGGGATAGACACTGAAGCTTTCTTT.

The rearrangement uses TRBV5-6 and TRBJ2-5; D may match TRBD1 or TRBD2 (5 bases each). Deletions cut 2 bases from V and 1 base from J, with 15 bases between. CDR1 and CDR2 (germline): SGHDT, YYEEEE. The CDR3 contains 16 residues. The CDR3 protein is CASSLVGLGPQETQYF. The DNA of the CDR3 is TGTGCCAGCAGCTTAGTGGGTTTGGGACCCCAAGAGACCCAGTACTTC.

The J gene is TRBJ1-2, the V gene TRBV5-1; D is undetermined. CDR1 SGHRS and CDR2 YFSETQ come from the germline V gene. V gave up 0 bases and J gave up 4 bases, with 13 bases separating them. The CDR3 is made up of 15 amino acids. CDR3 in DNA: TGCGCCAGCAGCTTGGACGCACCTGCTACCTATGGCTACACCTTC. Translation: CASSLDAPATYGYTF.

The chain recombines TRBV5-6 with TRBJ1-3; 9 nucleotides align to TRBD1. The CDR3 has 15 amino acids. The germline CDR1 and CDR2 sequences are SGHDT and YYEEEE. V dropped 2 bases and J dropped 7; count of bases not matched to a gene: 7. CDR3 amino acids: CASSFEGDRVNTIYF. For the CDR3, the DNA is TGTGCCAGCAGCTTCGAAGGGGACAGGGTTAACACCATATATTTT.